This TCR beta chain stems from a study of beta chain features in type 1 diabetes. Study in general: Comparable age, gender and cell yields were observed in patients relative to healthy donors. Sorted cells numbering roughly 98,000,000 were examined across all samples.

This CDR3 is 13 amino acids long. CDR1 is SGHRS, CDR2 YFSETQ, per germline. With 1 base removed from V and 5 bases from J, the gap between germline ends came to 9 bases. In total, each donor contributed a single heparinised blood draw that averaged about 100 mL. Purity exceeding 95% was reached by all sorted populations. With respect to this clone: Its antigen is currently unknown.

Study-wide results and caveats: Type 1 diabetes patients had TCRB CDR3s that were shorter (moderately but significantly so) in all four CD4+ subsets.

Expressed TCRB transcripts were sequenced, since all the RNA that had been isolated was reverse transcribed. Some clones are missing from TCRdb's copy, which holds only in-frame ones; the method was immunoSEQ multiplex PCR. In the table there are 250,000 or so clones, 20% of which are singletons. V gene TRBV5-1 combines with J gene TRBJ2-5, with D tentatively TRBD1 (6 bases). This sequence originates from a woman aged 40 to 50 with type 1 diabetes. The sample was naive CD4+ T cells from blood. Here the CDR3 reads CASSLNRVETQYF. CDR3 nucleotides: TGCGCCAGCAGCTTGAACAGGGTTGAGACCCAGTACTTC.